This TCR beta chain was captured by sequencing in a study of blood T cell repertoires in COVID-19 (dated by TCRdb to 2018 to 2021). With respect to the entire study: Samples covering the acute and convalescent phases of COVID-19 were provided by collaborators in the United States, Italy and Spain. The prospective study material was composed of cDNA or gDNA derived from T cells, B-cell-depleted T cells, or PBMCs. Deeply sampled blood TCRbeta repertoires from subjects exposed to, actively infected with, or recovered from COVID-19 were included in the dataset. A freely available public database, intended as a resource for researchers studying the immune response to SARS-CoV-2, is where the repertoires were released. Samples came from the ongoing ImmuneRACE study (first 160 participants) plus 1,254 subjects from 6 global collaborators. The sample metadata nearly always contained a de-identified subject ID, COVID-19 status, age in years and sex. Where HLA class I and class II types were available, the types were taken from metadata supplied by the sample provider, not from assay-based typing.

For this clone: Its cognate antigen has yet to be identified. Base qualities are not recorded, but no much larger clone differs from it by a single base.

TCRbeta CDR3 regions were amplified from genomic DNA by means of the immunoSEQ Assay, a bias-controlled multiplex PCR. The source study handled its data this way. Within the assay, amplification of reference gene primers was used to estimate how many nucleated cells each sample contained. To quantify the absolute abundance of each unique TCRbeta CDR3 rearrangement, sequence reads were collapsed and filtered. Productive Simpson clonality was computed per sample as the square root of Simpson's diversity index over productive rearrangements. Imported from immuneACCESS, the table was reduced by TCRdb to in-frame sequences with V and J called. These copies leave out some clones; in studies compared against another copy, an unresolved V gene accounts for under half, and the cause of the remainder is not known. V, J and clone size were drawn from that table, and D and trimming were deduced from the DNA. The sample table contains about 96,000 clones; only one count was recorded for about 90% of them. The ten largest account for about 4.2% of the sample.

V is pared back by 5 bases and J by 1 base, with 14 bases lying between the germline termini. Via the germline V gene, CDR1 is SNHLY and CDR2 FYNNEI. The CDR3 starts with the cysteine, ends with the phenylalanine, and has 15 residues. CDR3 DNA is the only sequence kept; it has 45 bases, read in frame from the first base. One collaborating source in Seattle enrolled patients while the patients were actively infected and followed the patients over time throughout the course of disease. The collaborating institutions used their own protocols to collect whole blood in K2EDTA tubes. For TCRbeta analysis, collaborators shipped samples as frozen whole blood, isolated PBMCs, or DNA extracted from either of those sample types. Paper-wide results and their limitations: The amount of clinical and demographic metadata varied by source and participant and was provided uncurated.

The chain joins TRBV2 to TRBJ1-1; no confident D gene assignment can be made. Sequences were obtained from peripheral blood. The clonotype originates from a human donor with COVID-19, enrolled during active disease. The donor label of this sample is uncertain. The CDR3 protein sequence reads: CASSPRVAGNTEAFF. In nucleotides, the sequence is TGTGCCAGCAGTCCTCGCGTGGCAGGGAACACTGAAGCTTTCTTT.